The clone carrying this T cell receptor beta chain was recorded at least ten times. Its antigen remains unidentified. The record originates from a study of T cells in Graves' hyperthyroidism and ophthalmopathy. Across the whole study: The authors collected peripheral blood at initial diagnosis, before any treatment.

Based on clinical symptoms, serum thyroxine and TRAb, thyroid ultrasound and orbital computed tomography, diagnoses were reached. The germline V gene has CDR1 LNHNV and CDR2 YYDKDF (reference sequence). CDR3 length: 14 residues. The V gene lost 3 bases and the J gene lost 3 bases, with 11 bases spanning the gap. Study-wide points: The blood repertoire included most of the expanded thyroid clonotypes above 0.001. A 13 V-J signature model discriminated ophthalmopathy versus stable hyperthyroidism.

Amplification yielded TCR beta CDR3 regions, with RNA transcripts as the source. TCR CDR3 regions were first amplified by RT-PCR with HTBI primers. MiXCR, run by TCRdb on the multiplex PCR reads, gives a single entry per CDR3 protein. This table has around 300,000 distinct CDR3 sequences, around 13% appearing once. The specimen was blood. The clonotype was recovered from a woman in her forties with Graves' ophthalmopathy. This sequence joins TRBV15 and TRBJ1-1; D remains ambiguous. This CDR3 is CATSSAHADTEAFF. The CDR3 nucleotides are TGTGCCACCAGCAGCGCTCATGCGGACACTGAAGCTTTCTTT.